The 9 T cell receptor beta chains listed next were all sequenced from one sample in a study of regulatory T cells in long-lasting Graves disease. Assembly of TCR beta libraries relied on iRepertoire HTBI primers together with Arm-PCR of CDR3 regions. TCRdb re-called the multiplex PCR reads through MiXCR, storing one row per CDR3 protein. The data show a few hundred thousand distinct CDR3 sequences, 23% seen once. As for time point: persistent/refractory GD, antithyroid drugs over 5 years with positive TRAb. PBMC RNA served as the TCR library source. The sequenced sample was peripheral blood mononuclear cells (PBMCs), obtained when the disease was refractory, from a patient treated with antithyroid drugs. These receptors were obtained from a female donor with Graves disease.

Points on this clonotype: It may be a read error: a sequence one base away is much more abundant. This rearrangement joins TRBV2 to TRBJ1-2; a possible D gene is TRBD1 (5 bases). Trimming removed 6 bases at V and 0 bases at J, with 11 bases between. The germline V gene encodes CDR1 SNHLY and CDR2 FYNNEI. The CDR3 spans 14 residues. CDR3 loop: CASSNRNPNYGYTF. Written as DNA, the CDR3 is TGTGCCAGCAGCAACAGGAATCCTAACTATGGCTACACCTTC.

This clonotype has a count of ten or more. The rearrangement uses TRBV20-1 and TRBJ1-1; 8 bases line up with TRBD1. CDR1 is DFQATT and CDR2 is SNEGSKA in the germline V gene (reference sequence). After removal of 6 bases from V and 6 bases from J, the junction contained 6 bases not matched to a gene. This CDR3 is built from 12 residues. CDR3 in amino acids: CSAIDRGPEAFF. The CDR3, as DNA: TGCAGTGCGATAGACAGGGGCCCTGAAGCTTTCTTT.

J is TRBJ1-2 and V is TRBV6-9, with TRBD1 matching 9 bases. Trimming removed 2 bases from V and 2 bases from J; junction bases left unmatched: 3. The CDR3 is 15 amino acids. Germline assignment: CDR1 MNHGY and CDR2 SVAAGI. The CDR3 loop is CASSYTGTGNYGYTF. The CDR3 bases are TGTGCCAGCAGTTATACCGGGACAGGGAACTATGGCTACACCTTC.

In this sample, this clonotype turned up many times. V and J are TRBV7-2 and TRBJ2-5, with D possibly TRBD2 on 7 matching bases. Germline assignment: CDR1 SGHTA and CDR2 FQGNSA. The CDR3 sequence is 14 residues long. V lost 3 bases and J lost 6, with 14 bases in between. In DNA form, the CDR3 reads TGTGCCAGCAGCTTGGGGGGAGGGGGGCAGACCCAGTACTTC. Its translation: CASSLGGGGQTQYF. The full variable domain, completed using reference TRBV7-2 and TRBJ2-5, is GAGVSQSPSNKVTEKGKDVELRCDPISGHTALYWYRQSLGQGLEFLIYFQGNSAPDKSGLPSDRFSAERTGGSVSTLTIQRTQQEDSAVYLCASSLGGGGQTQYFGPGTRLLVL.

In this sample, this clonotype turned up many times. CDR3 sequence reads: CSVAMGEKLFF. In nucleotides, the CDR3 is TGCAGCGTTGCCATGGGCGAAAAACTGTTTTTT. The J gene is TRBJ1-4, the V gene TRBV29-1, with D unresolved. Deletions cut 4 bases from V and 8 bases from J, with 8 bases between. The CDR3 runs to 11 residues. CDR1 and CDR2 from the germline V gene are SQVTM and ANQGSEA. Using reference TRBV29-1 and TRBJ1-4 for the parts outside the CDR3, the full variable domain is SAVISQKPSRDICQRGTSLTIQCQVDSQVTMMFWYRQQPGQSLTLIATANQGSEATYESGFVIDKFPISRPNLTFSTLTVSNMSPEDSSIYLCSVAMGEKLFFGSGTQLSVL.

This clonotype showed up many times. The chain uses TRBV2 and TRBJ1-2; the match to TRBD1 covers 8 bases. V lost 4 bases and J lost 6; bases outside the gene matches: 4. Germline CDR1 is SNHLY and CDR2 is FYNNEI. The CDR3 consists of 13 residues. The CDR3 DNA follows: TGTGCCAGCAGTGGACAGGGGCGAAATGGCTACACCTTC. Its protein is CASSGQGRNGYTF.

CDR3 in amino acids: CSVGFLPLSEAFF. CDR3 in DNA: TGCAGCGTTGGGTTCTTACCCCTTTCTGAAGCTTTCTTT. This chain links TRBV29-1 with TRBJ1-1; the D is unclear. Germline V gene data show CDR1 as SQVTM and CDR2 as ANQGSEA. The CDR3 runs 13 residues. V gave up 4 bases and J gave up 6 bases, with 15 bases separating them.

This clonotype has at least ten counts. This chain connects TRBV28 to TRBJ2-7, with 9 bases identical to TRBD2. The V gene end was trimmed by 3 bases and the J gene end by 6 bases; junction bases not matched to a gene: 6. The CDR3 totals 14 residues. Germline V gene data show CDR1 as MDHEN and CDR2 as SYDVKM. The CDR3 DNA reads TGTGCCAGCAGTTTGGCGCGGGGGGGGTTCGAGCAGTACTTC. It codes for CASSLARGGFEQYF. The whole variable domain, filled in from reference TRBV28 and TRBJ2-7, reads DVKVTQSSRYLVKRTGEKVFLECVQDMDHENMFWYRQDPGLGLRLIYFSYDVKMKEKGDIPEGYSVSREKKERFSLILESASTNQTSMYLCASSLARGGFEQYFGPGTRLTVT.

The gene calls are TRBV27 and TRBJ1-2; TRBD1 aligns across 8 bases. Germline V lookup: CDR1 MNHEY, CDR2 SMNVEV (reference sequence). CDR3 size: 16 residues. Trimming removed 6 bases from V and 0 bases from J; junction bases left unmatched: 9. The CDR3 sequence: CASRTTGAQANYGYTF. The DNA for the CDR3 is TGTGCCAGCAGAACGACAGGGGCTCAAGCTAACTATGGCTACACCTTC.